A single sample is the source of the 4 T cell receptor beta chains below, sequenced in a study of cytomegalovirus exposure and HLA in healthy donors (dated by TCRdb to 2015 to 2018). The library was produced with the immunoSEQ multiplex PCR assay. A mixture of 60 forward primers for TCR Vbeta segments and 13 reverse primers for TCR Jbeta segments was used in the multiplex PCR. TCRdb retrieved this table from immuneACCESS and kept in-frame rearrangements only. Not all clones are present; in checked studies, unresolved V genes account for under half, and no reason is known for the remainder. The sample table contains about 220,000 clones; only one count was recorded for around 80% of them. The ten largest clones capture 0.6% to 0.7% of the sample. Source material: PBMCs. The receptors originated from a man aged 18 to 30 in good health and CMV-seronegative.

The CDR3 protein is CASSPRDRGVYGYTF. The CDR3 DNA reads TGTGCCAGCTCACCAAGGGACAGGGGAGTCTATGGCTACACCTTC. The chain employs TRBV18 and TRBJ1-2; 10 bases agree with TRBD1. The germline V gene encodes CDR1 KGHSH and CDR2 LQKENI. The V and J ends lost 2 bases and 4 bases, in that order; junction bases with no gene match: 4. The CDR3 has 15 residues.

This chain uses TRBV27 with TRBJ2-6, with TRBD2 as a possible D gene (6 bases). Trimming removed 5 bases from V and 1 base from J, with 18 bases in between. CDR1 is MNHEY and CDR2 is SMNVEV in the germline V gene (reference sequence). This CDR3 is 18 amino acids long. The CDR3: CASSGRPGLRSGANVLTF. CDR3 coding DNA: TGTGCCAGCAGTGGGAGACCGGGACTTAGATCTGGGGCCAACGTCCTGACTTTC.

This clone has just a few counts. The chain has TRBV19 and TRBJ2-5; TRBD2 matches at 10 bases. The CDR3 runs 21 residues. J lost 3 bases, V lost 6 bases, and 25 bases had no gene match. Germline V gives CDR1 LNHDA, CDR2 SQIVND (reference sequence). CDR3 amino acids: CASSQRDTGNGLAGGKETQYF. Written as DNA, the CDR3 is TGTGCCAGTAGCCAAAGGGACACAGGGAATGGGTTAGCGGGAGGAAAAGAGACCCAGTACTTC.

The chain joins TRBV10-3 to TRBJ2-7; 8 bases are a match to TRBD1. The germline gives CDR1 ENHRY, CDR2 SYGVKD. CDR3 length: 13 amino acids. V lost 5 bases, J lost 2 bases, and 2 bases stayed unmatched. The CDR3 DNA is TGTGCCATCAGTACGGGACAGGCCTACGAGCAGTACTTC. Amino acids: CAISTGQAYEQYF.